The present T cell receptor (beta chain) was sequenced within a study of T cell changes during pregnancy in multiple sclerosis. Trimming stripped 2 bases from V and 7 bases from J, with 11 bases between. CDR1 and CDR2 from the germline V gene are MNHNY and SVGAGI (reference sequence). The CDR3 runs to 13 residues. This table comes from immunoSEQ multiplex PCR, and its TCRdb copy is limited to in-frame clones, with some not included. The sample has more than 95,000 clones, approximately 93% seen once. The source of this sequence is a female donor with multiple sclerosis, enrolled in a pregnancy study. The sequences come from peripheral blood, collected after pregnancy. V gene TRBV6-6 combines with J gene TRBJ1-2, with D tentatively TRBD1 (5 bases). Written as DNA, the CDR3 is TGTGCCAGCAGTTACGGGGGAGGAGGTGGCTACACCTTC. Amino acids: CASSYGGGGGYTF.